Below are 29 T cell receptor beta chains sequenced from a single sample in a study of cytomegalovirus exposure and HLA in healthy donors. Produced via immunoSEQ multiplex PCR; TCRdb's table is partial and in-frame only. The sample yields about 150,000 clones, roughly 84% seen once. Sequencing used PBMCs. The receptors come from a human donor in good health.

By share, this clone counts as medium-sized. The chain carries TRBV4-1 and TRBJ2-1; D gene unclear. The CDR3 consists of 13 residues. Germline V gene sequence: CDR1 MGHRA, CDR2 YSYEKL. The V end lost 0 bases, the J end lost 5 bases, and 5 bases lay between the germline ends. This chain's CDR3 is CASSQDFNNEQFF. The CDR3 nucleotides are TGCGCCAGCAGCCAAGATTTCAACAATGAGCAGTTCTTC.

The chain has TRBV4-1 and TRBJ1-2, with D possibly TRBD1 on 6 matching bases. The V end lost 3 bases, the J end lost 7 bases, and 12 bases lay between the germline ends. Looked up from germline, CDR1 is MGHRA and CDR2 is YSYEKL. This CDR3 spans 13 amino acids. CDR3 in amino acids: CASSQSGTSGYTF. DNA of the CDR3: TGCGCCAGCAGCCAGTCAGGGACATCTGGCTACACCTTC.

The V call is TRBV4-1, the J call TRBJ2-1, with 7 positions matching TRBD1. This CDR3 has 16 amino acids. CDR1 MGHRA and CDR2 YSYEKL come from the germline V gene. V shed 1 base, J shed 0 bases, and the junction held 3 bases outside the gene matches. CDR3 nucleotide sequence: TGCGCCAGCAGCCAAGGACAGGGTACCTCCTACAATGAGCAGTTCTTC. It codes for CASSQGQGTSYNEQFF.

The CDR3 DNA sequence: TGTGCCTGGAGTCGGCAGGGTGGCAATCAGCCCCAGCATTTT. Its translation: CAWSRQGGNQPQHF. This rearrangement joins TRBV30 to TRBJ1-5; possible D gene TRBD1, 5 bases. Germline V CDR1 and CDR2: GTSNPN, SVGIG (reference sequence). Trimming pared 2 bases from V and 2 bases from J, leaving 10 bases between. The CDR3 runs 14 residues.

This clone turned up a few times. V gene TRBV18 combines with J gene TRBJ2-7; D is possibly TRBD2 (6 bases). The CDR3 spans 14 residues. Trimming pared 6 bases from V and 0 bases from J, leaving 12 bases between. Per germline, CDR1 KGHSH and CDR2 LQKENI. The CDR3 is CASSTGSLSYEQYF. The CDR3 bases are TGTGCCAGCTCGACCGGGAGTCTCTCCTACGAGCAGTACTTC. Full variable domain (remainder filled in from reference TRBV18 and TRBJ2-7): NAGVMQNPRHLVRRRGQEARLRCSPMKGHSHVYWYRQLPEEGLKFMVYLQKENIIDESGMPKERFSAEFPKEGPSILRIQQVVRGDSAAYFCASSTGSLSYEQYFGPGTRLTVT.

This sequence joins TRBV5-1 and TRBJ2-2, with TRBD1 as a possible D gene (6 bases). This CDR3 spans 15 amino acids. The V end lost 4 bases, the J end lost 6 bases, and 16 bases lay between the germline ends. Germline V gene lookup returns CDR1 SGHRS and CDR2 YFSETQ. The CDR3 sequence: CASSANRVVAGELFF. In DNA form, the CDR3 reads TGCGCCAGCAGCGCTAACAGGGTTGTTGCCGGGGAGCTGTTTTTT.

The chain employs TRBV18 and TRBJ1-4; possible D gene TRBD1, 5 bases. The V end was cut by 1 base, the J end by 7 bases, with 7 bases between. The CDR3 loop spans 13 amino acids. CDR1 is KGHSH and CDR2 is LQKENI in the germline V gene. The CDR3, as DNA: TGTGCCAGCTCACCACTGGGGGGTGAAAAACTGTTTTTT. Residues: CASSPLGGEKLFF.

In this sample, this clone turned up once. The chain uses TRBV5-1 and TRBJ2-6, with D possibly being TRBD1 (7 bases). The germline V and J ends were trimmed by 3 bases and 4 bases, with 29 bases remaining between them. Per germline, CDR1 SGHRS and CDR2 YFSETQ. CDR3 length equals 21 residues. For the CDR3, the DNA is TGCGCCAGCAGCTCAACCGGGACAGTGACCCTGGGAGGTGAAGGGGCCAACGTCCTGACTTTC. This gives the protein CASSSTGTVTLGGEGANVLTF.

To note about this clone: The sample carries other DNA sequences with the same CDR3. This sequence joins TRBV27 and TRBJ2-1, with a weak D call TRBD2 (6 bases). CDR1 and CDR2 (germline): MNHEY, SMNVEV (reference sequence). The CDR3 extends over 14 amino acids. V gave up 2 bases and J gave up 4 bases, with 9 bases separating them. CDR3 protein: CASSLGGPYNEQFF. CDR3 coding DNA: TGTGCCAGCAGTTTAGGAGGGCCGTACAATGAGCAGTTCTTC.

The rearrangement uses TRBV5-1 and TRBJ2-5; TRBD2 aligns across 9 bases. The CDR3 loop spans 15 amino acids. The germline gives CDR1 SGHRS, CDR2 YFSETQ. Losses at the gene ends were 1 base for V and 3 bases for J; bases not matched to a gene: 4. DNA of the CDR3: TGCGCCAGCAGCTTGCCGGCTAGCGGGGAAGAGACCCAGTACTTC. Protein product: CASSLPASGEETQYF.

J is TRBJ2-7 and V is TRBV13; 8 bases line up with TRBD2. In germline, CDR1 is PRHDT, CDR2 FYEKMQ (reference sequence). V shed 0 bases and J 2 bases; nucleotides not matched to a gene: 9. The CDR3 sequence is 17 residues long. CDR3 sequence (DNA): TGTGCCAGCAGCTTAGGAGCGGGGGCCAGTTTCGCCTACGAGCAGTACTTC. Its translation is CASSLGAGASFAYEQYF.

The chain is built from TRBV19 and TRBJ1-2, with 8 bases identical to TRBD1. Losses at the gene ends were 8 bases for V and 7 bases for J; bases not matched to a gene: 6. The CDR3 runs 12 residues. Looked up from germline, CDR1 is LNHDA and CDR2 is SQIVND (reference sequence). CDR3 protein: CASAQGALGYTF. The CDR3 nucleotides are TGTGCCAGTGCGCAGGGGGCGCTTGGCTACACCTTC.

This clone appeared once. This chain links TRBV18 with TRBJ1-1, with 8 nucleotides matching TRBD1. The CDR3 totals 18 residues. Germline V gene lookup returns CDR1 KGHSH and CDR2 LQKENI. Trimming removed 2 bases from V and 3 bases from J; junction bases left unmatched: 14. Here the CDR3 DNA reads TGTGCCAGCTCACCAGCCAGGGGGCGCATAGGAGGACACACTGAAGCTTTCTTT. Its translation: CASSPARGRIGGHTEAFF.

The chain recombines TRBV6-6 with TRBJ1-1, with unresolved D. V lost 0 bases and J lost 0, with 8 bases in between. The CDR3 is 15 residues long. Germline assignment: CDR1 MNHNY and CDR2 SVGAGI (reference sequence). This CDR3 reads CASSYSGRMNTEAFF. CDR3 coding DNA: TGTGCCAGCAGTTACTCGGGCAGAATGAACACTGAAGCTTTCTTT.

This clone was seen only once. The chain is built from TRBV2 and TRBJ1-1, with TRBD1 matching over 8 bases. Germline V CDR1 and CDR2: SNHLY, FYNNEI. V dropped 7 bases and J dropped 3; count of bases not matched to a gene: 10. The CDR3 spans 15 residues. The CDR3 nucleotides read TGTGCCAGCACCCATCTACAGGGGGGAGACACTGAAGCTTTCTTT. This codes for CASTHLQGGDTEAFF.

The rearrangement joins TRBV18 to TRBJ1-1; the match to TRBD1 covers 10 bases. The V segment lost 3 bases and the J segment 5 bases; nucleotides outside the gene matches: 6. CDR1 and CDR2 (germline): KGHSH, LQKENI. The CDR3 is made up of 15 amino acids. DNA for the CDR3: TGTGCCAGCTCACCTCCGGGACAGGGGAGGACTGAAGCTTTCTTT. It encodes CASSPPGQGRTEAFF.

This clone appeared a single time. At one of its ends the junction is not consistent with the germline gene, which may arise from a read error. The gene calls are TRBV5-8 and TRBJ2-6; 8 positions agree with TRBD1. The CDR3 totals 18 residues. CDR1 SGHTS and CDR2 YDEGEE come from the germline V gene. The CDR3 DNA reads as TGTGCCAGCTGCTTCCAAAGGACAGGGACGTCTGGGGCCAACGTCCTGACTTTC. It specifies CASCFQRTGTSGANVLTF.

This chain links TRBV29-1 with TRBJ2-7; TRBD1 agrees at 9 bases. This CDR3 has 14 residues. J gave up 5 bases and V 4 bases, and 9 bases lay outside the gene matches. The germline V gene has CDR1 SQVTM and CDR2 ANQGSEA. The CDR3 bases are TGCAGCGTTGGGACAGGGGAGTATTTCCACGAGCAGTACTTC. Encoded protein: CSVGTGEYFHEQYF.

The chain recombines TRBV5-1 with TRBJ1-1; a possible D gene is TRBD1 (5 bases). Germline V gives CDR1 SGHRS, CDR2 YFSETQ. Trimming removed 0 bases from V and 7 bases from J, with 13 bases in between. The CDR3 consists of 14 residues. In nucleotides, the CDR3 is TGCGCCAGCAGCTTGGGCGCCGGGGGTGGTGAAGCTTTCTTT. Protein: CASSLGAGGGEAFF.

The chain links TRBV12-5 to TRBJ1-4, with 9 bases identical to TRBD1. Trimming at V came to 5 bases and at J to 10 bases, leaving 11 bases not matched to a gene. The CDR3 consists of 15 residues. Germline V gene data show CDR1 as LGHNT and CDR2 as FRNRAP. In DNA form, the CDR3 reads TGTGCTAGTGGTCACTCCGGGACAGGGTCGGCAAAACTGTTTTTT. It encodes CASGHSGTGSAKLFF.

The CDR3 is CASSAEQHISGYTF. Here the CDR3 DNA reads TGTGCCAGCAGTGCGGAACAGCACATCTCTGGCTACACCTTC. V usage is TRBV2 and J usage is TRBJ1-2, with D uncertain. The CDR3 covers 14 residues. CDR1 and CDR2 from the germline V gene are SNHLY and FYNNEI. Trimming stripped 4 bases from V and 7 bases from J, with 16 bases between.

V is TRBV6-5 and J is TRBJ1-3, with D unresolved. Trimming stripped 0 bases from V and 0 bases from J, with 9 bases between. The CDR3 runs to 16 residues. Germline lookup yields CDR1 MNHEY and CDR2 SVGAGI. The CDR3: CASSYSVASSGNTIYF. The DNA of the CDR3 is TGTGCCAGCAGTTACTCGGTGGCCTCCTCTGGAAACACCATATATTTT.

This clone has a single count. The chain uses TRBV15 and TRBJ1-2; 8 bases map to TRBD1. The germline gives CDR1 LNHNV, CDR2 YYDKDF (reference sequence). The CDR3 runs to 18 residues. The V gene end was trimmed by 3 bases and the J gene end by 0 bases; junction bases not matched to a gene: 12. The CDR3 sequence: CATSRTGQGLGANYGYTF. In nucleotides, the CDR3 is TGTGCCACCAGCAGGACCGGACAGGGTTTGGGAGCTAACTATGGCTACACCTTC.

The chain employs TRBV5-1 and TRBJ1-3; D possibly corresponds to TRBD1 (6 bases). Trimming stripped 0 bases from V and 4 bases from J, with 14 bases between. The CDR3 runs 16 residues. Per germline, CDR1 SGHRS and CDR2 YFSETQ. CDR3 sequence reads: CASSLGTGKSGNTIYF. The CDR3 nucleotides are TGCGCCAGCAGCTTGGGAACAGGGAAATCCGGAAACACCATATATTTT.

The chain has TRBV7-2 and TRBJ1-2; D is ambiguous. Germline CDR1 reads SGHTA; CDR2 reads FQGNSA. The CDR3 is 14 residues long. V gave up 5 bases and J gave up 6 bases, with 16 bases separating them. The CDR3 reads CASSTLRSQDGYTF. CDR3 in DNA: TGTGCCAGCAGCACGCTTCGGTCCCAGGATGGCTACACCTTC.

The gene calls are TRBV19 and TRBJ1-5; no definite D call. CDR3 length equals 12 residues. The V end was cut by 11 bases, the J end by 7 bases, with 15 bases between. Germline assignment: CDR1 LNHDA and CDR2 SQIVND (reference sequence). CDR3 nucleotides: TGTGCCGGTAATCATAGAGGGCAGCCCCAGCATTTT. This gives the protein CAGNHRGQPQHF. Supplemented by reference TRBV19 and TRBJ1-5, the full variable domain reads DGGITQSPKYLFRKEGQNVTLSCEQNLNHDAMYWYRQDPGQGLRLIYYSQIVNDFQKGDIAEGYSVSREKKESFPLTVTSAQKNPTAFYLCAGNHRGQPQHFGDGTRLSIL.

Written as DNA, the CDR3 is TGCAGCGGTGCGGTCAACACTGAAGCTTTCTTT. This codes for CSGAVNTEAFF. This chain connects TRBV29-1 to TRBJ1-1; no clear D. Germline values: CDR1 SQVTM, CDR2 ANQGSEA. Between the trimmed V and J ends, which lost 7 bases and 2 bases, there was a span of 8 bases. This CDR3 contains 11 residues.

The chain has TRBV15 and TRBJ2-3; D gene ambiguous. The CDR3 spans 16 residues. The germline CDR1 and CDR2 sequences are LNHNV and YYDKDF (reference sequence). V gave up 4 bases and J gave up 0 bases, with 14 bases separating them. The CDR3 coding sequence is TGTGCCACCAGCACCTTCATAGACTCTAGCACAGATACGCAGTATTTT. This encodes CATSTFIDSSTDTQYF.

This clone was counted between two and nine times. This sequence joins TRBV5-1 and TRBJ2-1; no clear D gene. V lost 2 bases and J lost 0, with 27 bases in between. Germline V gene lookup returns CDR1 SGHRS and CDR2 YFSETQ. CDR3 length: 21 residues. The CDR3 loop is CASSFDSYGPPFNLSYNEQFF. The CDR3 DNA follows: TGCGCCAGCAGCTTTGACTCTTACGGTCCGCCCTTTAACCTCTCCTACAATGAGCAGTTCTTC.